Shown below are 28 T cell receptor beta chains from a single sample sequenced in a study of blood T cell repertoires in COVID-19. Libraries were prepared by immunoSEQ multiplex PCR; TCRdb keeps only in-frame clonotypes and omits some of them. The sample gives approximately 500,000 clones, about 88% of which show up once; roughly 8.3% is in the top ten. Sequencing was carried out using peripheral blood. The source is a woman aged 45-60 years with COVID-19, enrolled during active disease.

This clone was seen a single time. The V call is TRBV19, the J call TRBJ2-7; D is possibly TRBD1 (6 bases). The CDR3 runs 13 residues. Looked up from germline, CDR1 is LNHDA and CDR2 is SQIVND (reference sequence). V lost 6 bases, J lost 3 bases, and 12 bases lay in between. CDR3: CASSDRIGYEQYF. In nucleotides, the CDR3 is TGTGCCAGTAGCGACAGGATAGGCTACGAGCAGTACTTC.

The chain employs TRBV11-3 and TRBJ2-7; 7 bases map to TRBD1. J gave up 5 bases and V 0 bases, and 4 bases lay outside the gene matches. The germline V gene encodes CDR1 SGHNT and CDR2 YENEEA. This CDR3 is built from 14 residues. This CDR3 reads CASSLDQGGNEQYF. Written as DNA, the CDR3 is TGTGCCAGCAGCTTAGACCAAGGGGGCAACGAGCAGTACTTC.

This clone was seen just once. V is TRBV6-5 and J is TRBJ1-2; D is unresolved. This CDR3 has 12 amino acids. Germline V CDR1 and CDR2: MNHEY, SVGAGI. Trimming took off 6 bases at V and 6 bases at J, with 11 bases between the two ends. In DNA form, the CDR3 reads TGTGCCAGCAGACGCTCGGGAAATGGCTACACCTTC. It encodes CASRRSGNGYTF.

The V call is TRBV15, the J call TRBJ1-2, with 7 nucleotides matching TRBD1. Germline-derived CDR1 and CDR2 are LNHNV and YYDKDF (reference sequence). Trimming removed 3 bases from V and 4 bases from J; junction bases left unmatched: 11. This CDR3 region has 16 residues. The CDR3 DNA reads as TGTGCCACCAGCAGGGGCCATGCAGGGGGAAGCTATGGCTACACCTTC. Amino acid sequence: CATSRGHAGGSYGYTF.

The rearrangement joins TRBV28 to TRBJ1-2, with 8 bases matching TRBD1. Germline V gives CDR1 MDHEN, CDR2 SYDVKM. V lost 7 bases to trimming and J lost 6 bases; unmatched junction nucleotides: 7. This CDR3 has 13 residues. CDR3 sequence (DNA): TGTGCCAGCAAGGCAGGGGGCTTGGATGGCTACACCTTC. Protein: CASKAGGLDGYTF.

This chain uses TRBV5-1 with TRBJ1-2; TRBD1 matches at 10 bases. CDR1 and CDR2 from the germline V gene are SGHRS and YFSETQ. V trimming: 3 bases; J trimming: 6 bases; junction bases outside the gene matches: 8. CDR3 size: 15 residues. CDR3 coding DNA: TGCGCCAGCAGCTCCGACAGGGGGCTTTCGGATGGCTACACCTTC. Translation gives CASSSDRGLSDGYTF. The variable domain in full, with the rest retrieved from reference TRBV5-1 and TRBJ1-2, is KAGVTQTPRYLIKTRGQQVTLSCSPISGHRSVSWYQQTPGQGLQFLFEYFSETQRNKGNFPGRFSGRQFSNSRSEMNVSTLELGDSALYLCASSSDRGLSDGYTFGSGTRLTVV.

This chain uses TRBV7-2 with TRBJ2-5, with TRBD1 matching 10 bases. Germline-derived CDR1 and CDR2 are SGHTA and FQGNSA. This CDR3 region has 15 residues. J gave up 3 bases and V 6 bases, and 7 bases lay outside the gene matches. In DNA, the CDR3 is TGTGCCAGCAGTTCCCCCGGGACAGGGGAAGAGACCCAGTACTTC. Its translation: CASSSPGTGEETQYF.

The chain uses TRBV6-1 and TRBJ1-4, with 10 bases matching TRBD1. V dropped 1 base and J dropped 7; count of bases not matched to a gene: 3. Germline-derived CDR1 and CDR2 are MNHNS and SASEGT. The CDR3 runs to 15 residues. The CDR3 coding sequence is TGTGCCAGCAGTGAAGGGACAGGGGGACGTGAAAAACTGTTTTTT. This sequence encodes CASSEGTGGREKLFF.

The rearrangement joins TRBV4-1 to TRBJ1-1; D perhaps matches TRBD1 (6 bases). The V and J ends lost 5 bases and 5 bases respectively, with 15 bases between them. From germline, CDR1 is MGHRA and CDR2 YSYEKL. This CDR3 comprises 14 residues. The CDR3 loop reads CASSFRGAGTEAFF. CDR3 nucleotides: TGCGCCAGCAGCTTCCGGGGGGCCGGGACTGAAGCTTTCTTT.

For this clone: In the same sample, other DNA sequences code for this CDR3. The chain joins TRBV29-1 to TRBJ2-7; 13 nucleotides match TRBD2. The germline CDR1 and CDR2 sequences are SQVTM and ANQGSEA. CDR3 length: 16 amino acids. The trim removed 1 base at V and 3 bases at J, leaving 6 bases unmatched. The CDR3 loop reads CSVEGPGLAGDYEQYF. DNA for the CDR3: TGCAGCGTTGAAGGACCCGGACTAGCGGGGGACTACGAGCAGTACTTC.

The chain joins TRBV28 to TRBJ1-3; TRBD1 is a possible D gene (5 bases). The CDR3 loop spans 17 amino acids. Trimming shortened V by 7 bases and J by 4 bases, and 23 bases separated the two germline ends. Per germline, CDR1 MDHEN and CDR2 SYDVKM. The CDR3 region is CASIPSRELIKGNTIYF. CDR3 nucleotide sequence: TGTGCCAGCATACCGAGCAGGGAATTGATTAAAGGAAACACCATATATTTT. Full variable domain (rest looked up from reference TRBV28 and TRBJ1-3): DVKVTQSSRYLVKRTGEKVFLECVQDMDHENMFWYRQDPGLGLRLIYFSYDVKMKEKGDIPEGYSVSREKKERFSLILESASTNQTSMYLCASIPSRELIKGNTIYFGEGSWLTVV.

A remark on this clone: This sample includes further DNA sequences coding for the same CDR3. J is TRBJ2-7 and V is TRBV5-1, with D tentatively TRBD2 (7 bases). Germline CDR1 SGHRS, CDR2 YFSETQ. The CDR3 extends over 14 amino acids. The V end was cut by 0 bases, the J end by 2 bases, with 9 bases between. The CDR3 DNA reads as TGCGCCAGCAGCTTGGCCGGGGGGCCCTACGAGCAGTACTTC. Protein sequence: CASSLAGGPYEQYF.

V and J are TRBV5-1 and TRBJ2-5; D uncertain. CDR1 and CDR2 from the germline V gene are SGHRS and YFSETQ. This CDR3 comprises 16 residues. The ends were cut back, 0 bases at V and 2 bases at J, with 14 bases in the middle. The CDR3 here is CASSLGGSVLQETQYF. CDR3 nucleotide sequence: TGCGCCAGCAGCTTGGGTGGTAGTGTGCTACAAGAGACCCAGTACTTC.

This chain connects TRBV6-5 to TRBJ2-7, with no clear D. V gave up 2 bases and J gave up 4 bases, with 12 bases separating them. The CDR3 has 14 residues. CDR1 MNHEY and CDR2 SVGAGI come from the germline V gene. The CDR3 is CASSYAVAPYEQYF. For the CDR3, the DNA is TGTGCCAGCAGTTACGCAGTCGCCCCATACGAGCAGTACTTC.

CDR3 DNA sequence: TGTGCCAGCAGCTTAGAACAGGGGGGAACCGGGGAGCTGTTTTTT. Protein product: CASSLEQGGTGELFF. The V gene is TRBV7-6, the J gene TRBJ2-2; 8 bases match TRBD1. The CDR3 extends over 15 amino acids. Trimming removed 1 base from V and 5 bases from J; junction bases left unmatched: 3. Germline assignment: CDR1 SGHVS and CDR2 FNYEAQ.

This clone was seen once. The V call is TRBV12-3 or TRBV12-4, the J call TRBJ1-1; D ambiguous. Trimming removed 4 bases at V and 1 base at J, with 4 bases between. This CDR3 contains 12 residues. In DNA, the CDR3 is TGTGCCAGCAGTTCAGGGAACACTGAAGCTTTCTTT. Translated: CASSSGNTEAFF.

The V gene is TRBV4-1, the J gene TRBJ2-5; possibly TRBD2 for D (5 bases). The ends were cut back, 2 bases at V and 4 bases at J, with 17 bases in the middle. The V gene's germline CDR1 is MGHRA and CDR2 YSYEKL. The CDR3 sequence is 16 residues long. The CDR3: CASSQTFGGKGETQYF. CDR3 bases: TGCGCCAGCAGCCAAACCTTCGGAGGAAAAGGAGAGACCCAGTACTTC.

The rearrangement uses TRBV2 and TRBJ2-1, with 11 positions matching TRBD1. With V trimmed by 6 bases and J by 6 bases, 13 bases remained unmatched. Germline values: CDR1 SNHLY, CDR2 FYNNEI. CDR3 size: 17 residues. CDR3 sequence (DNA): TGTGCCAGCAGCCCGCGGGGGGACAGGGGGGACTTCAATGAGCAGTTCTTC. Protein: CASSPRGDRGDFNEQFF.

V gene TRBV5-1 combines with J gene TRBJ1-2, with D possibly TRBD1 on 6 matching bases. The CDR3 is 15 residues long. Trimming stripped 0 bases from V and 6 bases from J, with 15 bases between. The germline gives CDR1 SGHRS, CDR2 YFSETQ. The CDR3 sequence is CASSLEGHLSDGYTF. The CDR3 DNA reads TGCGCCAGCAGCTTGGAGGGACACCTAAGCGATGGCTACACCTTC.

V usage is TRBV5-4 and J usage is TRBJ2-5; 11 nucleotides line up with TRBD2. V trimming: 5 bases; J trimming: 3 bases; junction bases outside the gene matches: 6. CDR3 length: 15 residues. In germline, CDR1 is SGHNT, CDR2 YYREEE (reference sequence). The CDR3 here is CASRGSGGVEETQYF. Written as DNA, the CDR3 is TGTGCCAGCAGGGGTAGCGGGGGGGTTGAAGAGACCCAGTACTTC.

The chain has TRBV24-1 and TRBJ2-7; TRBD1 might be the D (5 bases). Germline CDR1 is KGHDR and CDR2 is SFDVKD. V was shortened by 2 bases and J by 6 bases, with 16 bases between the two germline ends. The CDR3 is 15 residues long. The CDR3, as DNA: TGTGCCACCAGTGATTCTCGCAAGGGTAGGGGCGAGCAGTACTTC. It translates to CATSDSRKGRGEQYF.

The rearrangement uses TRBV5-1 and TRBJ1-1; D is uncertain. Per germline, CDR1 SGHRS and CDR2 YFSETQ. V shed 4 bases and J shed 1 base, with 5 bases lying between them. The CDR3 consists of 12 residues. CDR3 sequence: CASSLSNTEAFF. CDR3 bases: TGCGCCAGCAGCCTTTCGAACACTGAAGCTTTCTTT.

V and J are TRBV12-3 or TRBV12-4 and TRBJ1-2; no reliable D call. The CDR3 covers 13 residues. V lost 3 bases and J 7 bases, leaving 12 bases between the germline ends. Written as DNA, the CDR3 is TGTGCCAGCAGTTTTGGGTCCCGGGGTGGCTACACCTTC. It codes for CASSFGSRGGYTF.

The chain carries TRBV6-5 and TRBJ2-7, with D perhaps matching TRBD1 (5 bases). The CDR3 spans 14 residues. Trimming took off 4 bases at V and 6 bases at J, with 16 bases between the two ends. Germline V gives CDR1 MNHEY, CDR2 SVGAGI. The CDR3 region is CASSSNPGNPEQYF. The CDR3 DNA follows: TGTGCCAGCAGTTCCAACCCAGGGAACCCCGAGCAGTACTTC.

This chain joins TRBV19 and TRBJ1-1; D ambiguous. The CDR3 runs 14 residues. Deletions cut 7 bases from V and 3 bases from J, with 15 bases between. Germline lookup yields CDR1 LNHDA and CDR2 SQIVND (reference sequence). The CDR3 reads CASTDPGWDTEAFF. In DNA form, the CDR3 reads TGTGCCAGTACTGACCCGGGGTGGGACACTGAAGCTTTCTTT.

This clone occurred a few times. Other DNA sequences in the sample encode the same CDR3. The rearrangement uses TRBV6-5 and TRBJ2-3; tentatively, D is TRBD2 (6 bases). The CDR3 extends over 14 amino acids. CDR1 MNHEY and CDR2 SVGAGI come from the germline V gene. V gave up 3 bases and J gave up 1 base, with 8 bases separating them. The CDR3 here is CASSYERGTDTQYF. The CDR3 bases are TGTGCCAGCAGTTATGAGCGGGGCACAGATACGCAGTATTTT.

The chain combines TRBV10-3 with TRBJ1-3; D remains ambiguous. Trimming stripped 3 bases from V and 2 bases from J, with 2 bases between. This CDR3 spans 12 amino acids. From germline, CDR1 is ENHRY and CDR2 SYGVKD. The CDR3 reads CAISDAGNTIYF. The CDR3 DNA follows: TGTGCCATCAGTGACGCTGGAAACACCATATATTTT.

The chain recombines TRBV7-2 with TRBJ2-3; 12 bases are a match to TRBD2. This CDR3 has 16 residues. CDR1 is SGHTA and CDR2 is FQGNSA in the germline V gene. The ends lost 5 bases at V and 2 bases at J; junction bases unmatched: 5. CDR3 nucleotides: TGTGCCAGCAGCCCGAGGACTAGCGGGGACACAGATACGCAGTATTTT. Residues: CASSPRTSGDTDTQYF.